The clone carrying this T cell receptor (beta chain) has ten or more counts. CDR1 is SGHVS, CDR2 FQNEAQ, per germline. The CDR3 is 15 residues long. With V trimmed by 3 bases and J by 4 bases, 6 bases remained unmatched. This sample is part of a study of metastatic and nonmetastatic thyroid tumors. Before thyroid surgery, none of the patients had received any treatment. TCRdb re-clonotyped the PCR reads via MiXCR. The sample holds 25,000 to 30,000 clones; approximately 16% are singletons and the top ten take 4% to 5.5%. The receptor was derived from a female donor with papillary thyroid cancer or a benign thyroid nodule (not recorded which). Some clones in this sample may be carry-over from other donors' samples. The specimen was blood. The chain joins TRBV7-8 to TRBJ2-5; 9 bases are a match to TRBD2. CDR3 in amino acids: CASSFAGGRGETQYF. DNA for the CDR3: TGTGCCAGCAGCTTTGCGGGAGGGCGAGGAGAGACCCAGTACTTC.